One sample yielded the 19 T cell receptor beta chains listed below, sequenced in a study of blood T cell repertoires in COVID-19. The table came from immunoSEQ multiplex PCR; TCRdb's copy has only in-frame clones and leaves some out. The table shows 150,000 to 200,000 clones, with 85% to 90% occurring only once. The sequencing sample was made of peripheral blood. These receptors originate from a man in his forties or fifties with active or convalescent COVID-19.

The chain carries TRBV5-1 and TRBJ2-3; D remains ambiguous. The CDR3 has 14 residues. The V end was cut by 5 bases, the J end by 0 bases, with 10 bases between. CDR1 is SGHRS and CDR2 is YFSETQ in the germline V gene. The CDR3 DNA follows: TGCGCCAGCAGAGCAACTATTAGCACAGATACGCAGTATTTT. Its protein is CASRATISTDTQYF.

The chain joins TRBV3-1 (or the pseudogene TRBV3-2) to TRBJ2-1, with 9 bases matching TRBD2. This CDR3 is built from 16 residues. V dropped 2 bases and J dropped 5; count of bases not matched to a gene: 7. The germline CDR1 and CDR2 sequences are LGHDT and YNNKEL (reference sequence). CDR3 residues: CASSQSLAGSNNEQFF. The CDR3 DNA reads as TGTGCCAGCAGCCAATCTCTAGCGGGATCAAACAATGAGCAGTTCTTC.

This sequence joins TRBV28 and TRBJ2-5, with a weak D call TRBD2 (5 bases). V was cut by 2 bases and J by 5 bases, with 9 bases left in between. From germline, CDR1 is MDHEN and CDR2 SYDVKM. The CDR3 covers 13 residues. In DNA, the CDR3 is TGTGCCAGCAGTTTAGCCGGGATCGAGACCCAGTACTTC. Residues: CASSLAGIETQYF.

The gene calls are TRBV12-3 or TRBV12-4 and TRBJ1-4; possible D gene TRBD1, 6 bases. The CDR3 consists of 11 residues. V was clipped by 8 bases and J by 10 bases, with 11 bases between them. Here the CDR3 reads CASGGGGKLFF. In nucleotides, the CDR3 is TGTGCCAGCGGCGGGGGCGGAAAACTGTTTTTT.

This clone was counted a few times. The chain's CDR3 is CASSLDGTNYEQYF. CDR3 sequence (DNA): TGTGCCAGCAGCTTAGACGGGACAAACTACGAGCAGTACTTC. The chain uses TRBV11-2 and TRBJ2-7; tentative D call: TRBD1 (6 bases). The germline V gene encodes CDR1 SGHAT and CDR2 FQNNGV. Deletions cut 0 bases from V and 3 bases from J, with 9 bases between. This CDR3 is 14 amino acids long. The whole variable domain, remainder taken from reference TRBV11-2 and TRBJ2-7, is EAGVAQSPRYKIIEKRQSVAFWCNPISGHATLYWYQQILGQGPKLLIQFQNNGVVDDSQLPKDRFSAERLKGVDSTLKIQPAKLEDSAVYLCASSLDGTNYEQYFGPGTRLTVT.

The V call is TRBV25-1, the J call TRBJ1-2; TRBD1 is a possible D gene (5 bases). CDR3 length: 14 amino acids. Looked up from germline, CDR1 is MGHDK and CDR2 is SYGVNS. The V and J ends lost 3 bases and 4 bases respectively, with 12 bases between them. The CDR3 reads CASSDIGVGYGYTF. CDR3 sequence (DNA): TGTGCCAGCAGTGATATAGGGGTTGGCTATGGCTACACCTTC.

The chain combines TRBV5-1 with TRBJ1-3; 8 nucleotides align to TRBD1. This CDR3 has 17 residues. The V and J ends lost 1 base and 0 bases, in that order; junction bases with no gene match: 6. Looked up from germline, CDR1 is SGHRS and CDR2 is YFSETQ. CDR3 loop: CASSLTGTGVSGNTIYF. The CDR3 region has the DNA TGCGCCAGCAGCTTGACCGGGACAGGCGTCTCTGGAAACACCATATATTTT.

The count of this clone is one. The chain couples TRBV29-1 to TRBJ2-7; no clear D. The germline V gene has CDR1 SQVTM and CDR2 ANQGSEA. The germline V and J ends were trimmed by 3 bases and 5 bases, with 8 bases remaining between them. The CDR3 is 11 amino acids. Here the CDR3 DNA reads TGCAGCGTTGAGATCAGGAACGAGCAGTACTTC. Protein sequence: CSVEIRNEQYF.

The genes are TRBV11-2 and TRBJ2-7, with D perhaps TRBD1 (5 bases). Deletions cut 6 bases from V and 2 bases from J, with 14 bases between. From germline, CDR1 is SGHAT and CDR2 FQNNGV. The CDR3 runs to 14 residues. The chain's CDR3 is CASSYQGTTYEQYF. CDR3 in DNA: TGTGCCAGCAGTTACCAGGGTACGACCTACGAGCAGTACTTC.

This clone appeared a few times. The genes are TRBV4-2 and TRBJ1-6; 9 bases line up with TRBD1. Germline CDR1 LGHNA, CDR2 YNFKEQ. This CDR3 spans 15 amino acids. With V trimmed by 3 bases and J by 10 bases, 7 bases remained unmatched. The CDR3 nucleotides read TGTGCCAGCAGCCATGAGGGACAGGGACGCTCACCCCTCCACTTT. It codes for CASSHEGQGRSPLHF.

The chain couples TRBV7-9 to TRBJ1-2; D remains unclear. The CDR3 sequence is 13 residues long. The germline V gene has CDR1 SEHNR and CDR2 FQNEAQ (reference sequence). The V gene lost 2 bases and the J gene lost 4 bases, with 8 bases spanning the gap. This chain's CDR3 is CASSLNQAYGYTF. CDR3 DNA sequence: TGTGCCAGCAGCTTAAACCAGGCCTATGGCTACACCTTC.

The CDR3 region has the DNA TGTGCCAGCAGCTGGGCGGGGGCCTACGAGCAGTACTTC. Its translation: CASSWAGAYEQYF. The rearrangement joins TRBV13 to TRBJ2-7; 7 bases agree with TRBD2. The CDR3 loop spans 13 amino acids. Germline V gives CDR1 PRHDT, CDR2 FYEKMQ (reference sequence). J gave up 2 bases and V 4 bases, and 2 bases lay outside the gene matches. The whole variable domain, filled in from reference TRBV13 and TRBJ2-7, reads AAGVIQSPRHLIKEKRETATLKCYPIPRHDTVYWYQQGPGQDPQFLISFYEKMQSDKGSIPDRFSAQQFSDYHSELNMSSLELGDSALYFCASSWAGAYEQYFGPGTRLTVT.

The V call is TRBV19, the J call TRBJ1-2; tentative D call: TRBD1 (5 bases). The ends were cut back, 5 bases at V and 8 bases at J, with 12 bases in the middle. This CDR3 region has 12 residues. Germline V lookup: CDR1 LNHDA, CDR2 SQIVND (reference sequence). The CDR3 is CASSPGVGGYTF. The CDR3 DNA sequence: TGTGCCAGTAGTCCGGGGGTGGGAGGCTACACCTTC.

The J gene is TRBJ1-2, the V gene TRBV18; TRBD1 matches 9 bases. The germline CDR1 and CDR2 sequences are KGHSH and LQKENI. The CDR3 runs to 14 residues. The V segment lost 3 bases and the J segment 7 bases; nucleotides outside the gene matches: 6. Here the CDR3 reads CASSPDRGISGYTF. The CDR3 DNA sequence: TGTGCCAGCTCACCCGACAGGGGGATAAGTGGCTACACCTTC. Based on the CDR3 plus reference TRBV18 and TRBJ1-2, the full variable domain is NAGVMQNPRHLVRRRGQEARLRCSPMKGHSHVYWYRQLPEEGLKFMVYLQKENIIDESGMPKERFSAEFPKEGPSILRIQQVVRGDSAAYFCASSPDRGISGYTFGSGTRLTVV.

V usage is TRBV7-9 and J usage is TRBJ2-7; 9 nucleotides align to TRBD1. Germline CDR1 reads SEHNR; CDR2 reads FQNEAQ (reference sequence). The V gene end was trimmed by 4 bases and the J gene end by 0 bases; junction bases not matched to a gene: 4. The CDR3 has 15 residues. The CDR3 sequence: CASSSGQGNSYEQYF. DNA for the CDR3: TGTGCCAGCAGCTCGGGACAGGGAAACTCCTACGAGCAGTACTTC.

This chain connects TRBV28 to TRBJ2-3; TRBD2 matches at 13 bases. Germline CDR1 MDHEN, CDR2 SYDVKM. The V segment lost 6 bases and the J segment 6 bases; nucleotides outside the gene matches: 9. The CDR3 loop spans 16 amino acids. The DNA for the CDR3 is TGTGCCAGCAGCACTCCGGGACTAGCGGGATTGGATACGCAGTATTTT. This codes for CASSTPGLAGLDTQYF.

This chain links TRBV4-2 with TRBJ1-3; TRBD1 aligns across 9 bases. Germline CDR1 is LGHNA and CDR2 is YNFKEQ. The CDR3 contains 16 residues. V was pared by 4 bases and J by 7 bases, with 11 bases of the junction left unmatched. The CDR3 nucleotides are TGTGCCAGCAGCCTCACCCCGGGGACAGGGAGCAACACCATATATTTT. It encodes CASSLTPGTGSNTIYF.

The chain uses TRBV3-1 (or the pseudogene TRBV3-2) and TRBJ2-5; D possibly corresponds to TRBD2 (6 bases). With 3 bases removed from V and 5 bases from J, the gap between germline ends came to 13 bases. Germline CDR1 reads LGHDT; CDR2 reads YNNKEL (reference sequence). This CDR3 is built from 14 residues. The CDR3 DNA reads TGTGCCAGCAGCCACGGAGGGCTTGGCGAGACCCAGTACTTC. Its translation is CASSHGGLGETQYF.

This chain connects TRBV4-2 to TRBJ2-1; D perhaps matches TRBD1 (5 bases). The germline V gene has CDR1 LGHNA and CDR2 YNFKEQ. This CDR3 has 15 residues. V lost 1 base and J lost 3, with 10 bases in between. The CDR3 sequence is CASSQARQIYNEQFF. In DNA form, the CDR3 reads TGTGCCAGCAGCCAAGCCCGACAGATCTACAATGAGCAGTTCTTC.